These 2 T cell receptor beta chains were all obtained from the same sample, sequenced in a study of blood T cell repertoires in COVID-19. Clones were sequenced by immunoSEQ multiplex PCR, and TCRdb holds only the in-frame ones, with some missing. The sample includes around 200,000 clones, around nine tenths seen only once; the top ten take approximately 3.5%. Sequenced material: peripheral blood. The receptor source for this set is a man aged 65-85 years with acute or convalescent COVID-19.

The chain couples TRBV28 to TRBJ1-6; D is perhaps TRBD1 (6 bases). This CDR3 contains 15 residues. V shed 5 bases and J shed 8 bases, with 16 bases lying between them. Germline V gene data show CDR1 as MDHEN and CDR2 as SYDVKM. The DNA of the CDR3 is TGTGCCAGCAGTATTGGCGGACAGATGTATTCACCCCTCCACTTT. Residues: CASSIGGQMYSPLHF.

This rearrangement joins TRBV6-6 to TRBJ2-3; D is undetermined. The CDR3 consists of 14 residues. Germline CDR1 and CDR2: MNHNY and SVGAGI (reference sequence). V was cut by 5 bases and J by 4 bases, with 13 bases left in between. In DNA, the CDR3 is TGTGCCAGCAGTAAAACAACGCCCCCAGATACGCAGTATTTT. It encodes CASSKTTPPDTQYF.